What follows describes a single T cell receptor beta chain. The CDR3 length is 16 residues. The germline V gene encodes CDR1 LNHDA and CDR2 SQIVND (reference sequence). The V end was cut by 8 bases, the J end by 2 bases, with 22 bases between. The sample originates from a study of blood T cell repertoires in COVID-19. Study summary: The United States, Italy and Spain were the sources of the acute and convalescent COVID-19 samples. T cells, B-cell-depleted T cells, or PBMCs supplied cDNA or gDNA.

The authors' processing: The assay estimated nucleated cells by amplifying reference gene primers. Assay: immunoSEQ multiplex PCR; the TCRdb copy retains only in-frame clones and omits some. Clone size and V and J calls were adopted from that table, with D and trimming inferred from the DNA. Here the sample spans about 230,000 clones, 70% to 90% being singletons. The specimen sequenced was peripheral blood. This chain links TRBV19 with TRBJ2-7; D unclear. This sequence was found in a woman in her late teens or twenties who had recovered from COVID-19. CDR3 amino acids: CASSDPQSFIPYEQYF. The CDR3 DNA sequence: TGTGCCAGTTCCGACCCACAGAGTTTTATTCCCTACGAGCAGTACTTC.